A selection of T cell receptor beta chains follows, all from one sample in a study of glioma-infiltrating T cells after dendritic cell vaccination. Profiled with immunoSEQ multiplex PCR; TCRdb holds only in-frame clones, not every one. The data contain about 64,000 clones, about 81% of them singletons. The sample consisted of blood, taken before dendritic cell vaccination. These receptors came from a human donor with glioblastoma. CDR3s include the opening cysteine and the closing phenylalanine or tryptophan. D genes are given only for firm matches. Rows may omit the clone size; those that give it use once, few, many or a size class.

v_gene: TRBV6-6; j_gene: TRBJ1-2; d_gene: TRBD1; abundance: few; CDR3nt: TGTGCCAGCGGGACAGGGGACTATGATGGCTACACCTTC; CDR3aa: CASGTGDYDGYTF
v_gene: TRBV28; j_gene: TRBJ2-2; d_gene: -; abundance: -; CDR3nt: TGTGCCAGCAGTTTAAATTTGTGGGCCCCGAACACCGGGGAGCTGTTTTTT; CDR3aa: CASSLNLWAPNTGELFF
v_gene: TRBV11-3; j_gene: TRBJ2-7; d_gene: TRBD1; abundance: -; CDR3nt: TGTGCCAGCAGCTTAGCGGCAGGGGGCGTCTACGAGCAGTACTTC; CDR3aa: CASSLAAGGVYEQYF
v_gene: TRBV7-9; j_gene: TRBJ2-7; d_gene: -; abundance: few; CDR3nt: TGTGCCAGCAGCCTACCGGGGTCAGCGGGTGCCTACGAGCAGTACTTC; CDR3aa: CASSLPGSAGAYEQYF
v_gene: TRBV6-5; j_gene: TRBJ2-3; d_gene: -; abundance: -; CDR3nt: TGTGCCAGCAGTTATGAGGGTGGTGGGACAGATACGCAGTATTTT; CDR3aa: CASSYEGGGTDTQYF
v_gene: TRBV27; j_gene: TRBJ1-2; d_gene: TRBD1; abundance: -; CDR3nt: TGTGCCAGCAGTTTCGACAGGGGCTATGGCTACACCTTC; CDR3aa: CASSFDRGYGYTF
v_gene: TRBV2; j_gene: TRBJ1-1; d_gene: TRBD1; abundance: -; CDR3nt: TGTGCCAGCAGCGTCTGGAGGGGGCAGGGCACTGAAGCTTTCTTT; CDR3aa: CASSVWRGQGTEAFF
v_gene: TRBV18; j_gene: TRBJ2-5; d_gene: -; abundance: -; CDR3nt: TGTGCCAGCTCACCTGGAGGGGCCTCCGGGGAGACCCAGTACTTC; CDR3aa: CASSPGGASGETQYF
v_gene: TRBV5-4; j_gene: TRBJ1-6; d_gene: -; abundance: -; CDR3nt: TGTGCCAGCAGGCCCGGGGGGAACTCCTATAATTCACCCCTCCACTTT; CDR3aa: CASRPGGNSYNSPLHF
v_gene: TRBV10-1; j_gene: TRBJ2-3; d_gene: -; abundance: -; CDR3nt: TGCGCCAGCAGTGCGGCAGATACGCAGTATTTT; CDR3aa: CASSAADTQYF
v_gene: TRBV7-6; j_gene: TRBJ1-5; d_gene: -; abundance: -; CDR3nt: TGTGCCAGCAGCTTAATGCAGGGCAATCAGCCCCAGCATTTT; CDR3aa: CASSLMQGNQPQHF
v_gene: TRBV18; j_gene: TRBJ1-5; d_gene: TRBD1; abundance: -; CDR3nt: TGTGCCAGCTCTCCCTCGGGGACAGGGGATCAGCCCCAGCATTTT; CDR3aa: CASSPSGTGDQPQHF
v_gene: TRBV6-4; j_gene: TRBJ1-2; d_gene: -; abundance: -; CDR3nt: TGTGCCAGCAGTGAGTCAGGACAACACGGCTACACCTTC; CDR3aa: CASSESGQHGYTF
v_gene: TRBV7-9; j_gene: TRBJ1-5; d_gene: -; abundance: -; CDR3nt: TGTGCCAGCAGCTATACAGGGAGACAGCAGCCCCAGCATTTT; CDR3aa: CASSYTGRQQPQHF
v_gene: TRBV4-1; j_gene: TRBJ1-2; d_gene: TRBD1; abundance: once; CDR3nt: TGCGCCAGCAGCCCCCTAGCAATAAAAATAACAGGGGTGTCGTTGGGCTACACCTTC; CDR3aa: CASSPLAIKITGVSLGYTF
v_gene: TRBV19; j_gene: TRBJ2-5; d_gene: TRBD1; abundance: -; CDR3nt: TGTGCCAGTAGTCCTGGACAGGGGTTTGCAGAGGCCCAGTACTTC; CDR3aa: CASSPGQGFAEAQYF
v_gene: TRBV4-2; j_gene: TRBJ2-3; d_gene: -; abundance: -; CDR3nt: TGTGCCAGCAGCCAAGGTCCCCGAGGAGCGGGTTTTGCCACAGATACGCAGTATTTT; CDR3aa: CASSQGPRGAGFATDTQYF
v_gene: TRBV5-6; j_gene: TRBJ1-2; d_gene: TRBD1; abundance: -; CDR3nt: TGTGCCAGCAGCCCGGACAGGAACTATGGCTACACCTTC; CDR3aa: CASSPDRNYGYTF
v_gene: TRBV6-6; j_gene: TRBJ1-5; d_gene: TRBD1; abundance: -; CDR3nt: TGTGCCAGCAGTTCCTCGACAGGGCAGCCCCAGCATTTT; CDR3aa: CASSSSTGQPQHF
v_gene: TRBV13; j_gene: TRBJ2-1; d_gene: TRBD2; abundance: -; CDR3nt: TGTGCCAGCAGCCCACAGCAGAGGGGACTAGCGGGGGTCGCATACAATGAGCAGTTCTTC; CDR3aa: CASSPQQRGLAGVAYNEQFF
v_gene: TRBV29-1; j_gene: TRBJ2-7; d_gene: -; abundance: -; CDR3nt: TGCAGCGTTGTCAGTTCCTACGAGCAGTACTTC; CDR3aa: CSVVSSYEQYF
v_gene: TRBV9; j_gene: TRBJ2-1; d_gene: TRBD2; abundance: -; CDR3nt: TGTGCCAGCAGCGTAGCTTCGCTAGCGGGGGCCTCCTACAATGAGCAGTTCTTC; CDR3aa: CASSVASLAGASYNEQFF
v_gene: TRBV5-1; j_gene: TRBJ2-7; d_gene: -; abundance: -; CDR3nt: TGCGCCAGCAGCTTGCAGGGAAACTCCTACGAGCAGTACTTC; CDR3aa: CASSLQGNSYEQYF
v_gene: TRBV2; j_gene: TRBJ2-4; d_gene: -; abundance: -; CDR3nt: TGTGCCAGCCTCGGGTTCGCCTCAGCCAAAAACATTCAGTACTTC; CDR3aa: CASLGFASAKNIQYF
v_gene: TRBV5-4; j_gene: TRBJ2-1; d_gene: TRBD2; abundance: -; CDR3nt: TGTGCCAGCAGCTTGCCCTCTAGCGGGGACTCCTACAATGAGCAGTTCTTC; CDR3aa: CASSLPSSGDSYNEQFF
v_gene: TRBV15; j_gene: TRBJ2-7; d_gene: -; abundance: -; CDR3nt: TGTGCCACCAGCAGAGATACCCCCAAGCGATTGTCCTACGAGCAGTACTTC; CDR3aa: CATSRDTPKRLSYEQYF
v_gene: TRBV25-1; j_gene: TRBJ1-4; d_gene: -; abundance: -; CDR3nt: TGTGCCAGCAGTGAAAGGAAGGGGCCCACTAATGAAAAACTGTTTTTT; CDR3aa: CASSERKGPTNEKLFF
v_gene: TRBV28; j_gene: TRBJ2-1; d_gene: -; abundance: -; CDR3nt: TGTGCCAGCAGTCCCATAGGTGGGGGGGCCAATGAGCAGTTCTTC; CDR3aa: CASSPIGGGANEQFF
v_gene: TRBV11-3; j_gene: TRBJ2-6; d_gene: -; abundance: -; CDR3nt: TGTGCCAGCAGCTTAGGGGGCCGGGTCGGGTCTGGGGCCAACGTCCTGACTTTC; CDR3aa: CASSLGGRVGSGANVLTF
v_gene: TRBV5-1; j_gene: TRBJ1-2; d_gene: TRBD1; abundance: -; CDR3nt: TGCGCCAGCAGCTTAGGACAGGGGCAATCGGGCTACACCTTC; CDR3aa: CASSLGQGQSGYTF
v_gene: TRBV6-6; j_gene: TRBJ2-7; d_gene: -; abundance: -; CDR3nt: TGTGCCAGCAGCCAGACAGGCTACGAGCAGTACTTC; CDR3aa: CASSQTGYEQYF
v_gene: TRBV28; j_gene: TRBJ1-2; d_gene: TRBD1; abundance: -; CDR3nt: TGTGCCAGCAGTTTACCGCCTGGACAGGTCCATGGCTACACCTTC; CDR3aa: CASSLPPGQVHGYTF
v_gene: TRBV30; j_gene: TRBJ1-1; d_gene: -; abundance: -; CDR3nt: TGTGCCTGGAGTGCCACACCGACAGCAGCTTTCTTT; CDR3aa: CAWSATPTAAFF
v_gene: TRBV7-9; j_gene: TRBJ2-6; d_gene: TRBD1; abundance: few; CDR3nt: TGTGCCAGCAGCCCGGACAGGGTTTCTGGGGCCAACGTCCTGACTTTC; CDR3aa: CASSPDRVSGANVLTF
v_gene: TRBV19; j_gene: TRBJ1-5; d_gene: -; abundance: -; CDR3nt: TGTGCCAGTAGTATAGAGACAGGTTATCAGCCCCAGCATTTT; CDR3aa: CASSIETGYQPQHF
v_gene: TRBV28; j_gene: TRBJ1-2; d_gene: -; abundance: -; CDR3nt: TGTGCCAGCAGCGTGGGAGTCTCTAACTATGGCTACACCTTC; CDR3aa: CASSVGVSNYGYTF
v_gene: TRBV5-1; j_gene: TRBJ2-7; d_gene: TRBD1; abundance: -; CDR3nt: TGCGCCAGCAGCCCGGGACAGGGGGTCTACGAGCAGTACTTC; CDR3aa: CASSPGQGVYEQYF
v_gene: TRBV5-6; j_gene: TRBJ1-2; d_gene: -; abundance: -; CDR3nt: TGTGCCAGCAGCTTGGCTGCGGAGAATTCGCGCTATGGCTACACCTTC; CDR3aa: CASSLAAENSRYGYTF
v_gene: TRBV6-1; j_gene: TRBJ2-7; d_gene: -; abundance: -; CDR3nt: TGTGCCAGCAGTGAAGCGGGGCAGAGAGCCTACGAGCAGTACTTC; CDR3aa: CASSEAGQRAYEQYF
v_gene: TRBV7-2; j_gene: TRBJ2-1; d_gene: TRBD2; abundance: -; CDR3nt: TGTGCCAGCAGCTTAGCTCTAGCGGGGGGCAATGAGCAGTTCTTC; CDR3aa: CASSLALAGGNEQFF
v_gene: TRBV7-6; j_gene: TRBJ2-5; d_gene: TRBD2; abundance: -; CDR3nt: TGTGCCAGCAGCGTTAGCGGGGGGGCACAAGAGACCCAGTACTTC; CDR3aa: CASSVSGGAQETQYF
v_gene: TRBV19; j_gene: TRBJ2-1; d_gene: -; abundance: -; CDR3nt: TGTGCCAGTACCCTGGGACTTGCGGGAAGGCAGTTCTTC; CDR3aa: CASTLGLAGRQFF
v_gene: TRBV29-1; j_gene: TRBJ2-7; d_gene: -; abundance: -; CDR3nt: TGCAGCGCCATGGGTACAGACGTCGAGCAGTACTTC; CDR3aa: CSAMGTDVEQYF
v_gene: TRBV7-2; j_gene: TRBJ2-5; d_gene: TRBD2; abundance: -; CDR3nt: TGTGCCAGCAGCTTGGGGAGGGGAGAGACCCAGTACTTC; CDR3aa: CASSLGRGETQYF
v_gene: TRBV28; j_gene: TRBJ1-6; d_gene: -; abundance: -; CDR3nt: TGTGCCAGCAGTTTACGATGGCGGGGGCTATCCTATAATTCACCCCTCCACTTT; CDR3aa: CASSLRWRGLSYNSPLHF
v_gene: TRBV4-1; j_gene: TRBJ1-2; d_gene: -; abundance: -; CDR3nt: TGCGCCAGCAGCCAAGATCCAGGGAACTATGGCTACACCTTC; CDR3aa: CASSQDPGNYGYTF
v_gene: TRBV7-9; j_gene: TRBJ2-1; d_gene: TRBD2; abundance: -; CDR3nt: TGTGCCAGCAGCTTAGATGGGACTAACGACAATGAGCAGTTCTTC; CDR3aa: CASSLDGTNDNEQFF
v_gene: TRBV6-6; j_gene: TRBJ1-3; d_gene: -; abundance: few; CDR3nt: TGTGCCAGCGCGGGCTCTGGAAACACCATATATTTT; CDR3aa: CASAGSGNTIYF